What follows are 20 T cell receptor beta chains derived from one specimen sequenced in a study of post-analysis software for immune sequencing data. Unique molecular identifiers tagged the TCR beta cDNA libraries. Using its own MiXCR run on the PCR reads, TCRdb lists one record per CDR3 protein. The sample has roughly 580,000 distinct CDR3 sequences, roughly two fifths seen once. Whole-study findings and limits: Comparison of patients with controls showed five TRBV segments more frequent in patients, TRBV5-6, TRBV5-1 and TRBV20-1 among them.

Which antigens these TCRs recognize remains unknown. The specimen sequenced was blood. The receptors derive from a girl under 18 with multiple sclerosis.

This chain links TRBV20-1 with TRBJ1-2; 8 bases are shared with TRBD1. CDR3 size: 15 residues. Germline V gene sequence: CDR1 DFQATT, CDR2 SNEGSKA (reference sequence). V shed 2 bases and J 3 bases; nucleotides not matched to a gene: 8. The CDR3 bases are TGCAGTGCTAGACCCGACAGGGGTAATTACTATGGCTACACCTTC. Translated: CSARPDRGNYYGYTF.

This clonotype appeared a single time. The genes are TRBV5-1 and TRBJ2-3, with a tentative D call TRBD1 (6 bases). V was pared by 3 bases and J by 3 bases, with 20 bases between. CDR1 and CDR2 from the germline V gene are SGHRS and YFSETQ. CDR3 size: 17 residues. The CDR3 sequence is CASSYIPGQGATDTQYF. In DNA form, the CDR3 reads TGCGCCAGCAGCTACATTCCGGGACAAGGGGCGACAGATACGCAGTATTTT.

The V call is TRBV12-3 or TRBV12-4, the J call TRBJ2-7; 7 positions agree with TRBD1. CDR3 length: 14 amino acids. The J segment lost 4 bases and the V segment lost 6 bases, leaving 9 bases of the junction unmatched. The CDR3 protein is CASSLRQGLYEQYF. The CDR3, as DNA: TGTGCCAGCAGCCTCCGACAGGGCCTATACGAGCAGTACTTC.

The chain uses TRBV6-6 and TRBJ2-3; TRBD2 matches 7 bases. The germline V gene has CDR1 MNHNY and CDR2 SVGAGI (reference sequence). CDR3 length: 16 residues. The junction had 11 bases not matched to a gene; V was cut back by 4 bases and J by 4 bases. The CDR3 sequence is CASSSTGGGFSDTQYF. The DNA of the CDR3 is TGTGCCAGCAGTTCCACCGGGGGAGGGTTCTCAGATACGCAGTATTTT.

This clonotype occurred a few times. The chain combines TRBV20-1 with TRBJ2-7, with 8 bases identical to TRBD2. The CDR3 runs 11 residues. The ends lost 6 bases at V and 7 bases at J; junction bases unmatched: 5. The germline V gene encodes CDR1 DFQATT and CDR2 SNEGSKA (reference sequence). The DNA of the CDR3 is TGCAGTGCGGGGCGGGAGGTTGAGCAGTACTTC. It is translated as CSAGREVEQYF.

CDR3 nucleotides: TGTGCCAGCAGCCTACAGGGACAGGGCTTTGAAAAACTGTTTTTT. This sequence encodes CASSLQGQGFEKLFF. V and J are TRBV12-3 or TRBV12-4 and TRBJ1-4, with 9 bases aligning to TRBD1. V trimming: 6 bases; J trimming: 7 bases; junction bases outside the gene matches: 9. There are 15 residues in the CDR3.

The rearrangement joins TRBV10-1 to TRBJ2-7, with a possible D match to TRBD1 (6 bases). The CDR3 is 14 amino acids. Germline lookup yields CDR1 WNHNN and CDR2 SYGVQD (reference sequence). Trimming took off 3 bases at V and 0 bases at J, with 9 bases between the two ends. The DNA for the CDR3 is TGCGCCAGCAGTGATCACAGGGTCTCCTACGAGCAGTACTTC. Translating gives CASSDHRVSYEQYF.

This clonotype was counted ten times or more. The V call is TRBV27, the J call TRBJ2-1; D unclear. Deletions cut 2 bases from V and 10 bases from J, with 6 bases between. This CDR3 comprises 11 residues. Germline V lookup: CDR1 MNHEY, CDR2 SMNVEV (reference sequence). As DNA, the CDR3 is TGTGCCAGCAGTTTAGGTCTGGAGCAGTTCTTC. It codes for CASSLGLEQFF.

The chain employs TRBV3-1 and TRBJ2-7; 10 nucleotides align to TRBD1. Trimming removed 4 bases from V and 0 bases from J; junction bases left unmatched: 3. The germline CDR1 and CDR2 sequences are LGHDT and YNNKEL (reference sequence). This CDR3 has 15 amino acids. The CDR3 DNA reads TGTGCCAGCAGCCCGGGACAGGGGTCCTCCTACGAGCAGTACTTC. It is translated as CASSPGQGSSYEQYF.

Points on this clonotype: The junction shows a germline mismatch at one end, possibly a read error. The chain couples TRBV30 to TRBJ2-6, with D perhaps TRBD2 (7 bases). Germline CDR1 GTSNPN, CDR2 SVGIG (reference sequence). The CDR3 is 17 residues long. CDR3 region: CAWSSLGGGPGVNVLTF. The CDR3 nucleotides read TGTGCCTGGAGTTCTCTAGGGGGGGGTCCTGGGGTCAACGTCCTGACTTTC.

J is TRBJ2-5 and V is TRBV20-1, with D tentatively TRBD1 (5 bases). Germline V gene sequence: CDR1 DFQATT, CDR2 SNEGSKA (reference sequence). V lost 1 base and J 2 bases, leaving 11 bases between the germline ends. The CDR3 runs to 14 residues. The CDR3 DNA follows: TGCAGTGCTAGAGTTTCAGGGATACAAGAGACCCAGTACTTC. This gives the protein CSARVSGIQETQYF.

The chain has TRBV28 and TRBJ2-3; 11 nucleotides line up with TRBD2. In germline, CDR1 is MDHEN, CDR2 SYDVKM. Losses at the gene ends were 5 bases for V and 5 bases for J; bases not matched to a gene: 9. This CDR3 has 16 amino acids. CDR3 loop: CASSPSTSGSGDTQYF. The CDR3, as DNA: TGTGCCAGCAGTCCGAGCACTAGCGGGAGCGGAGATACGCAGTATTTT.

A few counts support this clonotype. This chain uses TRBV7-9 with TRBJ2-4; 10 bases match TRBD2. The J call is uncertain, as TRBJ2-7 better fits the DNA end. CDR3 length: 16 amino acids. Per the germline V gene, CDR1 is SEHNR and CDR2 is FQNEAQ (reference sequence). The CDR3 here is CASSSRGLAGVHEQYF. The CDR3 bases are TGTGCCAGCAGCTCAAGGGGTCTAGCGGGAGTACACGAGCAGTACTTC.

The CDR3 is CASSFRNHRLTTGGKVNYGYTF. Here the CDR3 DNA reads TGTGCCAGCAGTTTCCGAAACCATCGATTGACGACAGGGGGCAAGGTGAACTATGGCTACACCTTC. The gene calls are TRBV12-3 or TRBV12-4 and TRBJ1-2, with 10 bases matching TRBD1. The CDR3 covers 22 residues. V gave up 3 bases and J gave up 2 bases; unmatched junction bases: 24.

A single count supports this clonotype. Germline and junction disagree at one end, which may indicate a read error. The CDR3 is CVSSPAKIVGSETQYF. The CDR3 DNA follows: TGTGTCAGCAGCCCCGCGAAGATAGTAGGGTCAGAGACCCAGTACTTC. The rearrangement joins TRBV7-7 to TRBJ2-5, with D unresolved. This CDR3 is built from 16 residues. Looked up from germline, CDR1 is SSHAT and CDR2 is FNYEAQ (reference sequence).

This clonotype was detected a few times. The rearrangement uses TRBV12-3 or TRBV12-4 and TRBJ1-5, with 12 bases that match TRBD1. The CDR3 loop spans 19 amino acids. Trimming took 6 bases from V and 3 from J; bases not matched to a gene: 15. The CDR3 is CASSPRNWDRGRVNQPQHF. The CDR3 coding sequence is TGTGCCAGCAGCCCTCGTAACTGGGACAGGGGGCGCGTCAATCAGCCCCAGCATTTT.

The rearrangement uses TRBV5-1 and TRBJ2-3; no definite D call. Germline CDR1 SGHRS, CDR2 YFSETQ. This CDR3 spans 17 amino acids. V lost 4 bases and J lost 0, with 18 bases in between. CDR3 sequence (DNA): TGCGCCAGCAGCCCACCCCGGACCCTAAACAGCACAGATACGCAGTATTTT. This encodes CASSPPRTLNSTDTQYF.

V usage is TRBV7-9 and J usage is TRBJ2-1, with a possible D match to TRBD2 (6 bases). The CDR3 consists of 16 residues. Deletions cut 2 bases from V and 4 bases from J, with 15 bases between. Germline values: CDR1 SEHNR, CDR2 FQNEAQ (reference sequence). The CDR3: CASSLPPGGVYNEQFF. The CDR3 DNA follows: TGTGCCAGCAGCTTACCCCCGGGCGGGGTGTACAATGAGCAGTTCTTC.

The chain uses TRBV10-3 and TRBJ1-2, with 7 nucleotides matching TRBD1. V lost 2 bases and J lost 8; bases outside the gene matches: 17. Looked up from germline, CDR1 is ENHRY and CDR2 is SYGVKD. This CDR3 is 17 amino acids long. The CDR3 is CAISEPSTGAILKGYTF. The CDR3 coding sequence is TGTGCCATCAGTGAGCCTTCCACAGGGGCGATCCTAAAGGGCTACACCTTC.

This clonotype was counted only a few times. This chain connects TRBV3-1 to TRBJ2-6; tentatively, D is TRBD1 (6 bases). Looked up from germline, CDR1 is LGHDT and CDR2 is YNNKEL (reference sequence). The CDR3 has 15 residues. Trimming removed 11 bases from V and 0 bases from J, with 14 bases in between. The CDR3 sequence: CAASHRASGANVLTF. In DNA, the CDR3 is TGTGCCGCCTCACACAGGGCCTCTGGGGCCAACGTCCTGACTTTC.